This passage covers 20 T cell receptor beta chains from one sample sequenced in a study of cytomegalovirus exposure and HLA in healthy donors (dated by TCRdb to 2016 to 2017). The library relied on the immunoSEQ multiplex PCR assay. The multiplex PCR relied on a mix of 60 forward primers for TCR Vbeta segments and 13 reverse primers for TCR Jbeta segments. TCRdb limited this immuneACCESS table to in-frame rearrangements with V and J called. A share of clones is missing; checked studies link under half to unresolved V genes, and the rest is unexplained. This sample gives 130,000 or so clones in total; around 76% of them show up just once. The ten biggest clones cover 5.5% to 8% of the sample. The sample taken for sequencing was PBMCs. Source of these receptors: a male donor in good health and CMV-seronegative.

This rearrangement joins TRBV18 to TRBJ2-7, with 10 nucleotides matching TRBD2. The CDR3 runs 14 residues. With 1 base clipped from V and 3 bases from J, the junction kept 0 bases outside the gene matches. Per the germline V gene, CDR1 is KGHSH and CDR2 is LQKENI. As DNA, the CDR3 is TGTGCCAGCTCACCACAGCGGGAGGGCTACGAGCAGTACTTC. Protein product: CASSPQREGYEQYF.

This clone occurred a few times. CDR3 bases: TGTGCCAGCAGTGCGGGTTGGGCAGGGGAAGACGAAAAACTGTTTTTT. Its translation is CASSAGWAGEDEKLFF. The chain employs TRBV6-1 and TRBJ1-4; D is possibly TRBD1 (6 bases). Deletions cut 4 bases from V and 8 bases from J, with 20 bases between. Germline lookup yields CDR1 MNHNS and CDR2 SASEGT. CDR3 length equals 16 residues.

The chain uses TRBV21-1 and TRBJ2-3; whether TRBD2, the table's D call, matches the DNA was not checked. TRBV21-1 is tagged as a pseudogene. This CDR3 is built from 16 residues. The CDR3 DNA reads TGTGCCAGCAGCTCCACTAGCGGTAGACTCACAGATACGCAGTATTTT. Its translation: CASSSTSGRLTDTQYF.

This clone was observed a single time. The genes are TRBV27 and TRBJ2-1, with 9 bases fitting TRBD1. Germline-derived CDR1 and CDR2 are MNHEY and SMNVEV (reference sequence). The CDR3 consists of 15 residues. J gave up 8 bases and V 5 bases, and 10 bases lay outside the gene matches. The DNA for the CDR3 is TGTGCCAGCAGTCAACCGGGACAGGGAAACCATGAGCAGTTCTTC. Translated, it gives CASSQPGQGNHEQFF.

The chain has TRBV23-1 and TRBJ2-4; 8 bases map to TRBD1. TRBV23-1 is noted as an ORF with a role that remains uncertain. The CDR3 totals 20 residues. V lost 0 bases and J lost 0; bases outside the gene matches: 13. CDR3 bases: TGCGCCAGCAGTCAATCGGTCACAGGGGGTCTTCTTCTAGCCAAAAACATTCAGTACTTC. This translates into CASSQSVTGGLLLAKNIQYF.

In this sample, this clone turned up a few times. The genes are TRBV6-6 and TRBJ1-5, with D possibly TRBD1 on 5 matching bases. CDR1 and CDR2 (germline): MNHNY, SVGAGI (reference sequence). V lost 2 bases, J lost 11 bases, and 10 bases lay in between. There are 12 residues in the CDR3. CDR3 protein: CASSYGAPAQHF. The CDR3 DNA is TGTGCCAGCAGTTACGGGGCCCCCGCCCAGCATTTT.

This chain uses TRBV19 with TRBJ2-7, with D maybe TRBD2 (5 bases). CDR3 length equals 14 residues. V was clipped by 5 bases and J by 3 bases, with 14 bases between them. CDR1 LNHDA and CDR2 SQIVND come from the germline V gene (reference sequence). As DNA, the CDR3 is TGTGCCAGTAGTCCGACGGGATCTTACTACGAGCAGTACTTC. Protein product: CASSPTGSYYEQYF.

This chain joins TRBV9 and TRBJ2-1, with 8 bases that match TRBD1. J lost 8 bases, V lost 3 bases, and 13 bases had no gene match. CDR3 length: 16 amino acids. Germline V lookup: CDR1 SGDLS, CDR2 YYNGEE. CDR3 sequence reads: CASSEGQGLVTDEQFF. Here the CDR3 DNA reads TGTGCCAGCAGCGAAGGACAGGGATTGGTAACAGATGAGCAGTTCTTC. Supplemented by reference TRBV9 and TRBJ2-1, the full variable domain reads DSGVTQTPKHLITATGQRVTLRCSPRSGDLSVYWYQQSLDQGLQFLIQYYNGEERAKGNILERFSAQQFPDLHSELNLSSLELGDSALYFCASSEGQGLVTDEQFFGPGTRLTVL.

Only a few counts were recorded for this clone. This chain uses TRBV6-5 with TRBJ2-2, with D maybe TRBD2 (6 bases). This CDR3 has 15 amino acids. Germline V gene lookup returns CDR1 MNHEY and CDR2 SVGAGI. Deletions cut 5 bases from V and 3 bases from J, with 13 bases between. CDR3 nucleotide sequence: TGTGCCAGCAGTAGACTAGTTTCGGACACCGGGGAGCTGTTTTTT. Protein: CASSRLVSDTGELFF.

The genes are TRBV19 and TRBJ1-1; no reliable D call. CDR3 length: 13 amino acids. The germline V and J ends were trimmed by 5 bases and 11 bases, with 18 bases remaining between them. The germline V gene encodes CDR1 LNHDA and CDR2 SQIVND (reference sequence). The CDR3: CASSWAGRIGAFF. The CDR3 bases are TGTGCCAGTAGTTGGGCCGGTAGGATTGGCGCTTTCTTT.

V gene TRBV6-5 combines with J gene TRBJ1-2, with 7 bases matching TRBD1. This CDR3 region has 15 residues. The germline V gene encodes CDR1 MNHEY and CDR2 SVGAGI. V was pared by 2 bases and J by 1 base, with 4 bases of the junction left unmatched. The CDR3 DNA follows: TGTGCCAGCAGTTACCCAGGGGGACATAACTATGGCTACACCTTC. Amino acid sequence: CASSYPGGHNYGYTF.

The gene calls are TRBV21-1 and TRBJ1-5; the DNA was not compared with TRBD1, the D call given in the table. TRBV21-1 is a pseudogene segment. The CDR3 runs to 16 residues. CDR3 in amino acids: CASSKGDRWGNQPQHF. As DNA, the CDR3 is TGTGCCAGCAGCAAAGGGGACAGGTGGGGCAATCAGCCCCAGCATTTT.

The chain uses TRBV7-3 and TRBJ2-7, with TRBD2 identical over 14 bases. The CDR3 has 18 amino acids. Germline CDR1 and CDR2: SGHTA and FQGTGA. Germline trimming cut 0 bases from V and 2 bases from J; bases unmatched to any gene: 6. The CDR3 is CASSLTLRLAGGPYEQYF. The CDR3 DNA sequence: TGTGCCAGCAGCTTAACCCTCCGACTAGCGGGAGGGCCCTACGAGCAGTACTTC.

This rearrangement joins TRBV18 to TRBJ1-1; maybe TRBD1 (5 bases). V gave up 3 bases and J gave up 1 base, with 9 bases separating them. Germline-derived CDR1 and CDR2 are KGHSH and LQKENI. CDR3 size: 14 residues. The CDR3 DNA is TGTGCCAGCTCACCCACAGGTGGGAACACTGAAGCTTTCTTT. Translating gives CASSPTGGNTEAFF.

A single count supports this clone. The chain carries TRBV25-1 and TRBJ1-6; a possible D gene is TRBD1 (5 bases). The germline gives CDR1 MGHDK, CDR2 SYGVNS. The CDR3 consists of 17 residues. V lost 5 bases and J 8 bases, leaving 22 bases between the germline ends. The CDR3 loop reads CASSKSPLGGTDSPLHF. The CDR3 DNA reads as TGTGCCAGCAGTAAGTCCCCTTTGGGGGGGACGGATTCACCCCTCCACTTT.

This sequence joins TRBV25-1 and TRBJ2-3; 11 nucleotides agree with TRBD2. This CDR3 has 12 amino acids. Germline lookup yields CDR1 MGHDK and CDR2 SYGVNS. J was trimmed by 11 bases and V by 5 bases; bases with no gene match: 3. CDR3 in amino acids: CASSLLAGEQYF. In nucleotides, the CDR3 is TGTGCCAGCAGTTTACTAGCGGGAGAGCAGTATTTT.

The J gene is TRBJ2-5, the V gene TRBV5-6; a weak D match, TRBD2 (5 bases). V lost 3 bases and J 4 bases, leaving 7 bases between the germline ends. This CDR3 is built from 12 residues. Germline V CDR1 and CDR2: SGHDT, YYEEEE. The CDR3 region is CASSWTGETQYF. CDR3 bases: TGTGCCAGCAGCTGGACTGGAGAGACCCAGTACTTC.

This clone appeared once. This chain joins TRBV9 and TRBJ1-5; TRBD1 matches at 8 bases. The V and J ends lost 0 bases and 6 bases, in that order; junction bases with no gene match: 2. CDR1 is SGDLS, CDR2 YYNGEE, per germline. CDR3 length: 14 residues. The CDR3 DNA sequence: TGTGCCAGCAGCGTAGGACAGGGGATTCAGCCCCAGCATTTT. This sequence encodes CASSVGQGIQPQHF.

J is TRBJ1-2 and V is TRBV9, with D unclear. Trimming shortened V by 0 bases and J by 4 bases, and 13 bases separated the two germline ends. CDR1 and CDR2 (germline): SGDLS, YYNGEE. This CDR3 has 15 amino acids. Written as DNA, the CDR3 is TGTGCCAGCAGCGTAGCCCCGAGGTCGGGCTATGGCTACACCTTC. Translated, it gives CASSVAPRSGYGYTF.

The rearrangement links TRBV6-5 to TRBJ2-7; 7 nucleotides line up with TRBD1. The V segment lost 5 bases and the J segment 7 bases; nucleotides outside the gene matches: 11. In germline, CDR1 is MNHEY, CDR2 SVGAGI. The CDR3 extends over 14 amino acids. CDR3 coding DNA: TGTGCCAGCAGTCTTGGCCGACAGGGCTCGGAGCAGTACTTC. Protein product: CASSLGRQGSEQYF.